This T cell receptor (beta chain) is drawn from a study of blood T cells in healthy people across ages. In the study overall: Capture via template switching afforded approximately one barcoded beta molecule per two T cells. Findings and caveats of the study: Bulk PBMC profiling left naive and antigen-experienced comparisons inconclusive.

A J-beta primer mix and a sample-barcoded 5' primer were used in a second PCR of about 7 to 12 cycles. TCRdb processed the 5' RACE reads anew with MiXCR; each CDR3 protein has one entry. The data contain 500,000 to 700,000 distinct CDR3 sequences, roughly 31% of them singletons. With regard to this clonotype: As yet, its antigen is unknown.

Healthy Caucasian individuals from Russia aged about 6 to 90 served as donors. The receptor was derived from a woman of 80 years or more in good health. Sequenced input: blood.

DNA for the CDR3: TGCGCCAGCAGCTTGGAAGCGACAGGGGGTAAAAAACTGTTTTTT. It codes for CASSLEATGGKKLFF. The chain couples TRBV5-1 to TRBJ1-4; 9 bases align to TRBD1. The CDR3 runs to 15 residues. Germline CDR1 is SGHRS and CDR2 is YFSETQ. The ends lost 0 bases at V and 9 bases at J; junction bases unmatched: 6.